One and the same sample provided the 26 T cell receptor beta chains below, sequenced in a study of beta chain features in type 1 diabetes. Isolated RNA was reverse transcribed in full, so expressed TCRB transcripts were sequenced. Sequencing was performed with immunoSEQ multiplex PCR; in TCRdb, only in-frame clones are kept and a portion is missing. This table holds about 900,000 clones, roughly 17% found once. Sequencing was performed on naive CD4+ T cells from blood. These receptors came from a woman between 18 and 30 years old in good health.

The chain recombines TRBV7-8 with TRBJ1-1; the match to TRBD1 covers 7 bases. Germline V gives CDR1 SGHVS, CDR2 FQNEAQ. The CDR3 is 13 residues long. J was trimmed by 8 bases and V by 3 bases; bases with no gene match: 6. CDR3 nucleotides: TGTGCCAGCAGCTTTCCCAGGGGGTCGGAAGCTTTCTTT. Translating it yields CASSFPRGSEAFF.

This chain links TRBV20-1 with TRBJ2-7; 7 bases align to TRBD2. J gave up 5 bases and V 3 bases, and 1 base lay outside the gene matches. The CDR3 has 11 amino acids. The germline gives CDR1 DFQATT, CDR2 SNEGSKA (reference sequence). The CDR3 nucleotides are TGCAGTGCTAGCCGGGGGGACGAGCAGTACTTC. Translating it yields CSASRGDEQYF.

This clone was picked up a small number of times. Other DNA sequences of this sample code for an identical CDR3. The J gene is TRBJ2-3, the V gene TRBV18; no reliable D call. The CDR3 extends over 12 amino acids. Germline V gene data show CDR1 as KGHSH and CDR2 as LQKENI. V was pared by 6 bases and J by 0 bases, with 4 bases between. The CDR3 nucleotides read TGTGCCAGCTCCCAAAGCACAGATACGCAGTATTTT. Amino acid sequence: CASSQSTDTQYF.

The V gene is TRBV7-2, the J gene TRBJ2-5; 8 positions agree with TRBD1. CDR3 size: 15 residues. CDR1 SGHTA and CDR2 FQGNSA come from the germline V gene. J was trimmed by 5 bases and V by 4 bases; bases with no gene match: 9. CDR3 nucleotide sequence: TGTGCCAGCAGCTCCTACAGGGGGGATGTGGAGACCCAGTACTTC. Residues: CASSSYRGDVETQYF. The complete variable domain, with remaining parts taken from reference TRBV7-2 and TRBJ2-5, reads GAGVSQSPSNKVTEKGKDVELRCDPISGHTALYWYRQSLGQGLEFLIYFQGNSAPDKSGLPSDRFSAERTGGSVSTLTIQRTQQEDSAVYLCASSSYRGDVETQYFGPGTRLLVL.

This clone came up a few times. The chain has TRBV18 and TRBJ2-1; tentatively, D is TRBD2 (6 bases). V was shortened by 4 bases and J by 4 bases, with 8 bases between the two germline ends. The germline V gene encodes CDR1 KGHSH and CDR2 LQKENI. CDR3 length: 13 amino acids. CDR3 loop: CASSLAEYNEQFF. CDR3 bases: TGTGCCAGCTCACTAGCGGAGTACAATGAGCAGTTCTTC.

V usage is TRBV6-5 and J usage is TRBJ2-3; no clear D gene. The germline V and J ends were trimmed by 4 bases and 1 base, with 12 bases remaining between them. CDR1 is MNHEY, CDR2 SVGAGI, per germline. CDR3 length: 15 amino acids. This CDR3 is CASSFTRWGTDTQYF. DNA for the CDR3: TGTGCCAGCAGTTTCACAAGATGGGGCACAGATACGCAGTATTTT.

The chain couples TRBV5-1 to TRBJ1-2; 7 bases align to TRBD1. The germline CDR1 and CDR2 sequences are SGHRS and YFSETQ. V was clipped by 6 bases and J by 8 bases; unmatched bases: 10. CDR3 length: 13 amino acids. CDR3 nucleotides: TGCGCCAGCAAACAGGGGAGGAGTGAGGGCTACACCTTC. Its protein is CASKQGRSEGYTF. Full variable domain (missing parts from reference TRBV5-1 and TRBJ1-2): KAGVTQTPRYLIKTRGQQVTLSCSPISGHRSVSWYQQTPGQGLQFLFEYFSETQRNKGNFPGRFSGRQFSNSRSEMNVSTLELGDSALYLCASKQGRSEGYTFGSGTRLTVV.

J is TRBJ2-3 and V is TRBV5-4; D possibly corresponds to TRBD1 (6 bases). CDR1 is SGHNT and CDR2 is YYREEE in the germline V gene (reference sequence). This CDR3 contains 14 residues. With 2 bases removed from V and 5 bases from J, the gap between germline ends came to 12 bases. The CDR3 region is CASSFWQGKDTQYF. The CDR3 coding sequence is TGTGCCAGCAGCTTTTGGCAGGGGAAAGATACGCAGTATTTT.

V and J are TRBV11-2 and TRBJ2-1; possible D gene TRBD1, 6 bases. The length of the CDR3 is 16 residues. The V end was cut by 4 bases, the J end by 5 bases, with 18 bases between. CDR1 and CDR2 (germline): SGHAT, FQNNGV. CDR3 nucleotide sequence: TGTGCCAGCAGCTCCTTCACAGGGTCCGGAAACAATGAGCAGTTCTTC. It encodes CASSSFTGSGNNEQFF.

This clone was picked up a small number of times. The CDR3 nucleotides read TGCGCCAGCAGCCAAGTAGTTTCAGGGGTTCCCTACGAGCAGTACTTC. It encodes CASSQVVSGVPYEQYF. This chain connects TRBV4-3 to TRBJ2-7, with D possibly TRBD1 on 6 matching bases. There are 16 residues in the CDR3. V gave up 1 base and J gave up 2 bases, with 15 bases separating them. CDR1 and CDR2 (germline): LGHNA, YSLEER.

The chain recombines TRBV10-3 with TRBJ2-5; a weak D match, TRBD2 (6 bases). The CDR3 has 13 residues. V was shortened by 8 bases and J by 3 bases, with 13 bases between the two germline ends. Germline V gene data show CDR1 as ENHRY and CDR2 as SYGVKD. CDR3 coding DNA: TGTGCCATCGGGGGGATCGCGGAAGAGACCCAGTACTTC. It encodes CAIGGIAEETQYF.

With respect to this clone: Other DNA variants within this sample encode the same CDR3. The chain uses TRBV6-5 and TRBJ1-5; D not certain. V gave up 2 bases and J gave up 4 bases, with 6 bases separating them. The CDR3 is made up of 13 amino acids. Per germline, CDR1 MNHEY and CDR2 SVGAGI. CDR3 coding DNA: TGTGCCAGCAGTTACGGTTTAAATCAGCCCCAGCATTTT. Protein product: CASSYGLNQPQHF.

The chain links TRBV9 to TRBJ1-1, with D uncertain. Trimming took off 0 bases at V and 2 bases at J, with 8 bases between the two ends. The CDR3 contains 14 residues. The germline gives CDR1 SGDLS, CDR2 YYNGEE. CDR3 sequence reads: CASSVGSTNTEAFF. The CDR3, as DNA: TGTGCCAGCAGCGTAGGCAGTACAAACACTGAAGCTTTCTTT.

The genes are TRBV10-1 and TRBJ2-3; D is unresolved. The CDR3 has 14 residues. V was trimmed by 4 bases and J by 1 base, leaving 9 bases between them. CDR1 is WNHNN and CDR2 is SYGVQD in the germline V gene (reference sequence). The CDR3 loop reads CASSVDQGTDTQYF. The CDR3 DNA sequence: TGCGCCAGCAGTGTGGACCAAGGCACAGATACGCAGTATTTT.

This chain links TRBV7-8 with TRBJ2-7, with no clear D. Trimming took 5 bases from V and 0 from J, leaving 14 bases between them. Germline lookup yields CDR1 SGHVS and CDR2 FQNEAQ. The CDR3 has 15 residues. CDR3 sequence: CASSAKTASSYEQYF. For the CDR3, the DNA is TGTGCCAGCAGCGCCAAGACGGCAAGCTCCTACGAGCAGTACTTC.

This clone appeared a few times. The CDR3 is CASRTSGTSRGEQYF. In DNA form, the CDR3 reads TGTGCCAGCAGGACTAGCGGGACCTCCCGTGGGGAGCAGTACTTC. The chain carries TRBV28 and TRBJ2-7, with 11 bases that match TRBD2. The V gene end was trimmed by 6 bases and the J gene end by 7 bases; junction bases not matched to a gene: 11. Germline loops: CDR1 MDHEN, CDR2 SYDVKM. The CDR3 spans 15 residues.

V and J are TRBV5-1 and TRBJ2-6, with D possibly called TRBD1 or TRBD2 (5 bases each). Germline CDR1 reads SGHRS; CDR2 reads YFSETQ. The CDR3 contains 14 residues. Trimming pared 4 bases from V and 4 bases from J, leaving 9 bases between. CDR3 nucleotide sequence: TGCGCCAGCAGCGCATGGGACGGGGCCAACGTCCTGACTTTC. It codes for CASSAWDGANVLTF.

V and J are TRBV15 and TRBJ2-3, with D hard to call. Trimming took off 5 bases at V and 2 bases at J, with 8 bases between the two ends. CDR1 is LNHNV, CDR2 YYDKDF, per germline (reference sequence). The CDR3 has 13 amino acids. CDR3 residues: CATSWKFTDTQYF. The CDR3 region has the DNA TGTGCCACCAGCTGGAAGTTCACAGATACGCAGTATTTT.

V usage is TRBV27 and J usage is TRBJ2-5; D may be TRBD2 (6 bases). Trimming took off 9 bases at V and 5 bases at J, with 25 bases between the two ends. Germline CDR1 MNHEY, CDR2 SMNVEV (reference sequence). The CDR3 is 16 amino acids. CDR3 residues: CARTTLAGGSSETQYF. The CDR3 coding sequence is TGTGCCAGGACAACCCTAGCTGGAGGGAGTTCTGAGACCCAGTACTTC.

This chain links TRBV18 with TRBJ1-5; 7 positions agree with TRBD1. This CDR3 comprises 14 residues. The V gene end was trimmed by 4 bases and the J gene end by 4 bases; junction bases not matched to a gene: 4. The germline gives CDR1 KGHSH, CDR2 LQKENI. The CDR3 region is CASSLGTANQPQHF. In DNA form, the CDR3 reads TGTGCCAGCTCACTAGGGACAGCAAATCAGCCCCAGCATTTT.

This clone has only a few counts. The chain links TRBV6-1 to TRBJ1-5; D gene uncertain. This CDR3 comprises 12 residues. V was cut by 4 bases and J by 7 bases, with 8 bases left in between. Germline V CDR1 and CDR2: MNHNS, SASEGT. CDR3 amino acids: CASSAKGQPQHF. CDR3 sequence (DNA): TGTGCCAGCAGTGCCAAAGGCCAGCCCCAGCATTTT.

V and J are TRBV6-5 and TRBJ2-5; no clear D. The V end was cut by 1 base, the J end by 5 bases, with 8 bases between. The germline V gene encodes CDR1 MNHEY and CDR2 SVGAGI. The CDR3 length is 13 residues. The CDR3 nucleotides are TGTGCCAGCAGTTACTTGGAACGGGAGACCCAGTACTTC. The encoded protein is CASSYLERETQYF.

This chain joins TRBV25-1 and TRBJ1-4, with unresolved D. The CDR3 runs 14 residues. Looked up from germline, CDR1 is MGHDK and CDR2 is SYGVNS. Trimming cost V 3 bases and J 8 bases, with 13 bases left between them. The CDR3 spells CASSESGLEEKLFF. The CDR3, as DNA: TGTGCCAGCAGTGAGTCGGGGTTAGAGGAAAAACTGTTTTTT.

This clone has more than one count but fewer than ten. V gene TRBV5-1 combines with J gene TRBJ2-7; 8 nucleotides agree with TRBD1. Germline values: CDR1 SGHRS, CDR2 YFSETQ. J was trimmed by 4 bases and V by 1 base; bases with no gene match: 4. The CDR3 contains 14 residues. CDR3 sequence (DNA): TGCGCCAGCAGCTTGACAGGGGGAGATTACGAGCAGTACTTC. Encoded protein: CASSLTGGDYEQYF.

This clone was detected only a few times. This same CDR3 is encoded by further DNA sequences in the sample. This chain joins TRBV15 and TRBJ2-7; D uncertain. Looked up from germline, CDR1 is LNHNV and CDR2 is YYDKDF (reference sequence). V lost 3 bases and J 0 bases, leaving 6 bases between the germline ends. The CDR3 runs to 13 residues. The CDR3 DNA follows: TGTGCCACCAGCAGGGACCCCTCCTACGAGCAGTACTTC. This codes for CATSRDPSYEQYF.

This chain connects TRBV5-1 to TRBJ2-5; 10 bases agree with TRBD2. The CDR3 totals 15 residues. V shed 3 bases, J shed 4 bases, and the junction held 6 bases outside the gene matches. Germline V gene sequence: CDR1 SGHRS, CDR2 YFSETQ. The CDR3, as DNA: TGCGCCAGCAGCTCGGGCCGGACTAGCGGAGAGACCCAGTACTTC. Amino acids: CASSSGRTSGETQYF. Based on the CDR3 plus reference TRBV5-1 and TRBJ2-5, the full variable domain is KAGVTQTPRYLIKTRGQQVTLSCSPISGHRSVSWYQQTPGQGLQFLFEYFSETQRNKGNFPGRFSGRQFSNSRSEMNVSTLELGDSALYLCASSSGRTSGETQYFGPGTRLLVL.